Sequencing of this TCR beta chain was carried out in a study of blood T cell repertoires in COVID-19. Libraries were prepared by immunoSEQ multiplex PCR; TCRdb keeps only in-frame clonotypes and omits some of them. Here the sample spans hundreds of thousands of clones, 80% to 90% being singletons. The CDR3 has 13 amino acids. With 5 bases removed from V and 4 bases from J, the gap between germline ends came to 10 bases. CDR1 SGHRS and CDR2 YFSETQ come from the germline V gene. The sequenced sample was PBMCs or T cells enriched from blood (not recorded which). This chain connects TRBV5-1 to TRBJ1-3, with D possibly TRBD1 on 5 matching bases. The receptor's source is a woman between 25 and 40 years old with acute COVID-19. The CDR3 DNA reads TGCGCCAGCAGGGGGCCCAGCGGAAACACCATATATTTT. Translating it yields CASRGPSGNTIYF. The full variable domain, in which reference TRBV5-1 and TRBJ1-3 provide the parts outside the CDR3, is KAGVTQTPRYLIKTRGQQVTLSCSPISGHRSVSWYQQTPGQGLQFLFEYFSETQRNKGNFPGRFSGRQFSNSRSEMNVSTLELGDSALYLCASRGPSGNTIYFGEGSWLTVV.